This TCR beta chain is from a study of human T cells and chemical hapten exposure. Background on the study: Diphenylcyclopropenone was applied weekly to patients' scalps across the roughly 23-week study. Patch testing was performed with 0.01% DPC on the upper back, with reading at 6 days.

As to time point: patch test 1, 2 weeks after DPC sensitization. Treatment reported: therapeutic diphenylcyclopropenone sensitization with weekly scalp DPC. Study-wide findings and caveats: Compared with pre-sensitization or healthy control sets, expanded TCRs clustered more.

Germline V gene sequence: CDR1 SNHLY, CDR2 FYNNEI. The CDR3 covers 15 residues. V gave up 2 bases and J gave up 6 bases; unmatched junction bases: 7. MiXCR, applied by TCRdb to the RACE reads, yields one record per CDR3 protein. This sample has about 49,000 distinct CDR3 sequences; around a tenth occur once, and the top ten carry just under 4.5%. Sample share makes this clonotype medium-sized. Its antigen is unknown. Sequencing was performed on whole blood, taken in connection with sensitization to the hapten diphenylcyclopropenone (DPC). The source of this sequence is a woman in her 50s with alopecia areata. Some clones in this sample may be carry-over from other donors' samples. V usage is TRBV2 and J usage is TRBJ2-3; 8 bases are shared with TRBD1. CDR3 in DNA: TGTGCCAGCAGTGAATGGGACAGGCAGTCCGATACGCAGTATTTT. Residues: CASSEWDRQSDTQYF.